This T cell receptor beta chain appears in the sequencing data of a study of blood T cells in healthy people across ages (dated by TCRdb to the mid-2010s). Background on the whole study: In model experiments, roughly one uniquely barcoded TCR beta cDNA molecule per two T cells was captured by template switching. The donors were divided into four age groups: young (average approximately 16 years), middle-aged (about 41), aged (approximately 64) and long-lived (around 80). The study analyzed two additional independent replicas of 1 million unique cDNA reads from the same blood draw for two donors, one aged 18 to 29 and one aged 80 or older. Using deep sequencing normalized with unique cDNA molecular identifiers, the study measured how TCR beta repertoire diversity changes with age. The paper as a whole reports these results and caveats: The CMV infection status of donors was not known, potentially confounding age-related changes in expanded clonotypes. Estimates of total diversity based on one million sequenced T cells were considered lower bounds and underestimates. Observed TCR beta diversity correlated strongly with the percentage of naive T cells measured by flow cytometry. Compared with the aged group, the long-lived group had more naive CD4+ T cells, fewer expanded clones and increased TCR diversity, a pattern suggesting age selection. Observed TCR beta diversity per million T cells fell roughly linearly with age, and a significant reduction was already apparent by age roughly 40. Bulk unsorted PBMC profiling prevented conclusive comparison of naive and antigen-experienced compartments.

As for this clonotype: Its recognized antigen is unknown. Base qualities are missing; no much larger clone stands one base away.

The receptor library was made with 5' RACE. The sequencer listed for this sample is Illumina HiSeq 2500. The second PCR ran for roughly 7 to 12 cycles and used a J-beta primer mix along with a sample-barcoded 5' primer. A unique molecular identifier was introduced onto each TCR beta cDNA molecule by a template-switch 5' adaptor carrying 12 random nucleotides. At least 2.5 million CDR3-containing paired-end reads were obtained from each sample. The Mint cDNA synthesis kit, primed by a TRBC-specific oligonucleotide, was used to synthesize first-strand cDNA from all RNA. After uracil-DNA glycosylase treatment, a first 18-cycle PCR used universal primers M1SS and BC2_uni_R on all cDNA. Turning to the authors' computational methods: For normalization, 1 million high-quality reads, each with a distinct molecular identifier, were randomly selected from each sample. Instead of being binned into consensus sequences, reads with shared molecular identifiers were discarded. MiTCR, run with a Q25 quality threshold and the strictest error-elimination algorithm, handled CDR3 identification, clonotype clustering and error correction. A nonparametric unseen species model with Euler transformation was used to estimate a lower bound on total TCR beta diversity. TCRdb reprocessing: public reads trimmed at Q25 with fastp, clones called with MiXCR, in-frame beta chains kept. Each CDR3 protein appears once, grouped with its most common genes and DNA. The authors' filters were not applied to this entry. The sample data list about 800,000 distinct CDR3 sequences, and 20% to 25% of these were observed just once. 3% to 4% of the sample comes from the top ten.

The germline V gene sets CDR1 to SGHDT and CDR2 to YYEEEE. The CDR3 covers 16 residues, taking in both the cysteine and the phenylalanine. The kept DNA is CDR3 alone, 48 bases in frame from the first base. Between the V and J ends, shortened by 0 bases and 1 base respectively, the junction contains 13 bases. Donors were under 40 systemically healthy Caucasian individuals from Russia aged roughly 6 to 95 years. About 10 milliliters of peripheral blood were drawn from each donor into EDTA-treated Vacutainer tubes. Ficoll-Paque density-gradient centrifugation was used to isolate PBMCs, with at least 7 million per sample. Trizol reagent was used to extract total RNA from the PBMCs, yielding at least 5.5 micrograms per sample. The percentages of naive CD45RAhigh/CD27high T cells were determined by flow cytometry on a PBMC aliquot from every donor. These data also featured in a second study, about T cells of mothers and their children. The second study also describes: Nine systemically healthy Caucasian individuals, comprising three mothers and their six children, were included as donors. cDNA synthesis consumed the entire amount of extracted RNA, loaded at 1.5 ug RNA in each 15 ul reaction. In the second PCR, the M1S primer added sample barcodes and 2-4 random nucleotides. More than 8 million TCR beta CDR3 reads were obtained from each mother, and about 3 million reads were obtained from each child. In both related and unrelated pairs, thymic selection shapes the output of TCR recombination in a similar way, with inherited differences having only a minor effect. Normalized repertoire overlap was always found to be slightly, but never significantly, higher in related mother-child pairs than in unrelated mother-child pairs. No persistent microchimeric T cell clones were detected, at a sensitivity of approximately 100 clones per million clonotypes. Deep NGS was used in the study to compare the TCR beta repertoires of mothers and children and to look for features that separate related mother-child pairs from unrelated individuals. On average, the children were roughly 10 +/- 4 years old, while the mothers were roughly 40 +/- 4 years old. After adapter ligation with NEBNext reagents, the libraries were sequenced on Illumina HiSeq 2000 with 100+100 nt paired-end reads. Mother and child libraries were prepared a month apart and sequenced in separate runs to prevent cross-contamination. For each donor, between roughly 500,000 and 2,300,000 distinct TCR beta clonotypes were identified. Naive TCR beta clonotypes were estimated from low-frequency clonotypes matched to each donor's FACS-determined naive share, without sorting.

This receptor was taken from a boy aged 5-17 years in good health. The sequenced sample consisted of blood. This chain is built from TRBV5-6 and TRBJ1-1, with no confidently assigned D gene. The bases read TGTGCCAGCAGCTTGGCCTTACAAGACTGGAACACTGAAGCTTTCTTT. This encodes CASSLALQDWNTEAFF.